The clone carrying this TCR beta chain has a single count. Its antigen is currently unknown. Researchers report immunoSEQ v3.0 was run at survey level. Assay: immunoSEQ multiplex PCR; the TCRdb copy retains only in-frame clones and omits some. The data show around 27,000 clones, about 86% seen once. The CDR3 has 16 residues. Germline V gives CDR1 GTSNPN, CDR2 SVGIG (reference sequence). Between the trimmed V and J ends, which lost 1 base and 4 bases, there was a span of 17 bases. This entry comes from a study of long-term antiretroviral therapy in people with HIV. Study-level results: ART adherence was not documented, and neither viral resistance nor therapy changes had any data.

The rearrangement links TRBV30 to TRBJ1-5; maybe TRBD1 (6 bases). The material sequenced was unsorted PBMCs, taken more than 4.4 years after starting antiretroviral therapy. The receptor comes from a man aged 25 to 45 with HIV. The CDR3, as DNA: TGTGCCTGGAGTGCTGTCACAGGGAGTAGAAATCAGCCCCAGCATTTT. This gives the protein CAWSAVTGSRNQPQHF.